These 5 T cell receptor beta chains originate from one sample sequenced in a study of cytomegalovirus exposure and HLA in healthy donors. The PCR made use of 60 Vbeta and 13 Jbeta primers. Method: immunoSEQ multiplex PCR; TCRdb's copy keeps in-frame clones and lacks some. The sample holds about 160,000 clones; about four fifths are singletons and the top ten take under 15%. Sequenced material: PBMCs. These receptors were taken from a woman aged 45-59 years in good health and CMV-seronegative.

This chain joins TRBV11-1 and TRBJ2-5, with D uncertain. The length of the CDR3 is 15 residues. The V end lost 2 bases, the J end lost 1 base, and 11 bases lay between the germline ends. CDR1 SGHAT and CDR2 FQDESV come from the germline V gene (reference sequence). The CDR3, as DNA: TGTGCCAGCAGCTTAAGTCGTGGCATCCAAGAGACCCAGTACTTC. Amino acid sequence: CASSLSRGIQETQYF. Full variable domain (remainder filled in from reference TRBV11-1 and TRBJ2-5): EAEVAQSPRYKITEKSQAVAFWCDPISGHATLYWYRQILGQGPELLVQFQDESVVDDSQLPKDRFSAERLKGVDSTLKIQPAELGDSAMYLCASSLSRGIQETQYFGPGTRLLVL.

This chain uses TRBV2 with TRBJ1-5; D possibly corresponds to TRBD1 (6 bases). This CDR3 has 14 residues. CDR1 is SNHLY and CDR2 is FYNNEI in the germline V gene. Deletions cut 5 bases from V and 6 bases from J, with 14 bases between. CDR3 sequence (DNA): TGTGCCAGCAGTCCTAGGGGGTCGGGTCAGCCCCAGCATTTT. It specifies CASSPRGSGQPQHF. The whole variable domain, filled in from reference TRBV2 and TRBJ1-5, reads EPEVTQTPSHQVTQMGQEVILRCVPISNHLYFYWYRQILGQKVEFLVSFYNNEISEKSEIFDDQFSVERPDGSNFTLKIRSTKLEDSAMYFCASSPRGSGQPQHFGDGTRLSIL.

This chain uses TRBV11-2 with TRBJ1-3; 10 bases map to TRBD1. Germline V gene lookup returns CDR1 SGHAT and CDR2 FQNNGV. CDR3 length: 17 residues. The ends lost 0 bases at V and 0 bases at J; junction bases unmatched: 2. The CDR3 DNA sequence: TGTGCCAGCAGCTTAGAGGGACAGGGGATCTCTGGAAACACCATATATTTT. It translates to CASSLEGQGISGNTIYF.

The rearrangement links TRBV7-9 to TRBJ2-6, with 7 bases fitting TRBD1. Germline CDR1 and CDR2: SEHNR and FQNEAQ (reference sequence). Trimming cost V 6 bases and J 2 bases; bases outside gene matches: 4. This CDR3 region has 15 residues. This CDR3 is CASSLTGAGANVLTF. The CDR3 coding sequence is TGTGCCAGCAGTTTAACAGGGGCTGGGGCCAACGTCCTGACTTTC.

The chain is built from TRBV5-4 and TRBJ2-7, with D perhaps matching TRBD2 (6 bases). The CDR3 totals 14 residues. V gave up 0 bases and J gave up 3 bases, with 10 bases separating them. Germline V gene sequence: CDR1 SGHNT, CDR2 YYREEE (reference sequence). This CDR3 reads CASSLVGGDYEQYF. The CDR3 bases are TGTGCCAGCAGCTTGGTCGGAGGGGACTACGAGCAGTACTTC.